These T cell receptor beta chains were read from a single sample in a study of cytomegalovirus exposure and HLA in healthy donors. Only in-frame clones appear in the TCRdb table, and some are missing; sequencing was by immunoSEQ multiplex PCR. The repertoire holds around 100,000 clones, approximately 71% seen once, with roughly 16% in the top ten. Input material: PBMCs. These receptors came from a woman younger than 30 in good health and CMV-seropositive. Each CDR3 is given with its conserved first and last residue. Fields, in order: V gene, CDR3 protein.

>TRBV11-1
CASSLGGGSYNEQFF
>TRBV7-6
CASSFNRNTEAFF
>TRBV27
CASTRGGAYNEQFF
>TRBV19
CASSIDAGNTEAFF
>TRBV2
CASNQQGRGGTEAFF
>TRBV2
CASSEALAGELGQFF
>TRBV29-1
CSVVGPAGDEQYF
>TRBV27
CASSPGYSNQPQHF
>TRBV9
CASSGQRGQGNTGELFF
>TRBV11-2
CASSLGGTGFYQPQHF
>TRBV10-3
CAISDNPLSGGGYEQYF
>TRBV28
CASSLGLGYEQFF
>TRBV28
CASSFRLAGAGADTQYF
>TRBV7-3
CASSRQQREGFGELFF
>TRBV6-4
CASSDSVENEQFF
>TRBV20-1
CSARAGGPQHF